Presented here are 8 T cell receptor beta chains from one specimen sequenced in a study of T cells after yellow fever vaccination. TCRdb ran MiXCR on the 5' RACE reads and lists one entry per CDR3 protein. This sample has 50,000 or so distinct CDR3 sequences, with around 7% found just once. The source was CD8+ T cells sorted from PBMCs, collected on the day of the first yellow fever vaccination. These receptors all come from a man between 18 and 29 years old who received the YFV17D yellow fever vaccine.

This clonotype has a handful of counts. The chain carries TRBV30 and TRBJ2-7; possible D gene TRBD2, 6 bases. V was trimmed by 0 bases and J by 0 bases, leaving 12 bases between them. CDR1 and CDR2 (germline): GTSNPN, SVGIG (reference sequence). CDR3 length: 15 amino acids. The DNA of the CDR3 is TGTGCCTGGAGTGTTGGACGGGGGAGCTCCTACGAGCAGTACTTC. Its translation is CAWSVGRGSSYEQYF.

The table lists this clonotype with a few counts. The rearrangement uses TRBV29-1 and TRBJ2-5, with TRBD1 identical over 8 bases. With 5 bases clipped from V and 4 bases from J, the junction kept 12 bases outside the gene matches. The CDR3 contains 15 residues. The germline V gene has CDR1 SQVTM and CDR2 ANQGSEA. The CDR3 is CSVSNWDRRGETQYF. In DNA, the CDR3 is TGCAGCGTTAGTAACTGGGACAGGAGGGGAGAGACCCAGTACTTC.

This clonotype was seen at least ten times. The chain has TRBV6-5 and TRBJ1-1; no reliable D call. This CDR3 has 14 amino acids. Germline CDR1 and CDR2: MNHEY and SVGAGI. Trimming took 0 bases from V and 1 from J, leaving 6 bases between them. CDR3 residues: CASSYSLTNTEAFF. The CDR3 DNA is TGTGCCAGCAGTTACTCCCTGACGAACACTGAAGCTTTCTTT.

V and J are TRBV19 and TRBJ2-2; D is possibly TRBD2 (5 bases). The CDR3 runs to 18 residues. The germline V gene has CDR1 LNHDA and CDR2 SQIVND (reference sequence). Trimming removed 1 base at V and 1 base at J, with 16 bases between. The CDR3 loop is CASSIGVGIGGNTGELFF. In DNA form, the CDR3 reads TGTGCCAGTAGTATAGGTGTGGGCATAGGAGGGAACACCGGGGAGCTGTTTTTT.

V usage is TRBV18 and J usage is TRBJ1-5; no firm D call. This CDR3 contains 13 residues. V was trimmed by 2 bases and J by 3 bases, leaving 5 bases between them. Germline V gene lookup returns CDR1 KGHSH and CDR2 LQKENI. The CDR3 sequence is CASSPSYNQPQHF. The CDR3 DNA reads TGTGCCAGCTCACCATCTTACAATCAGCCCCAGCATTTT.

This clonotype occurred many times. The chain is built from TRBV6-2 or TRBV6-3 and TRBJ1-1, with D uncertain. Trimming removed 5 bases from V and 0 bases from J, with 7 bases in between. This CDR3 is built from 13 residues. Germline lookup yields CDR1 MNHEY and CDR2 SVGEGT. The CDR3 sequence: CASSLALNTEAFF. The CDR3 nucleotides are TGTGCCAGCAGTCTCGCACTGAACACTGAAGCTTTCTTT.

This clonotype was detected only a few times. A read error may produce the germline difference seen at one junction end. CDR3 sequence (DNA): TGCGACAGCAGCTTGGAACCGGGGGGGGGTAACACTGAAGCTTTCTTT. Protein product: CDSSLEPGGGNTEAFF. The V and J genes are TRBV5-1 and TRBJ1-1; a weak D match, TRBD1 (5 bases). Germline CDR1 reads SGHRS; CDR2 reads YFSETQ. The CDR3 sequence is 16 residues long.

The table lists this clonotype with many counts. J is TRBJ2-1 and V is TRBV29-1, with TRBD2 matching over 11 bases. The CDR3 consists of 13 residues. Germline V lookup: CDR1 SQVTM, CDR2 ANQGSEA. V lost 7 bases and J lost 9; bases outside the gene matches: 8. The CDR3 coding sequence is TGCAGCGGGGTAGCGGGGGGGCGCTTTGAGCAGTTCTTC. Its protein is CSGVAGGRFEQFF.